This T cell receptor (beta chain) derives from a study of regulatory T cells in long-lasting Graves disease. Looked up from germline, CDR1 is SGHAT and CDR2 is FQNNGV. This CDR3 is 16 amino acids long. The V end was cut by 1 base, the J end by 0 bases, with 12 bases between. Time point indicated: newly diagnosed GD, antithyroid drugs for less than 3 months. The TCR library was made from RNA that had been extracted from PBMCs in TRIzol. In this sample, this clonotype turned up many times. The target antigen is unknown. Study findings and constraints: Persistent cases favored TRBV28, TRBJ1-2 and TRBJ2-5.

Arm-PCR of CDR3 regions with iRepertoire HTBI primers generated TCR beta libraries. Each CDR3 protein is one row after TCRdb ran MiXCR on the multiplex PCR reads. Among about 500,000 distinct CDR3 sequences listed, approximately 12% were seen once. These data were likewise used in another study, on T cells in Graves' hyperthyroidism and ophthalmopathy. That report adds: A patient was excluded if there was uncontrolled infection, other autoimmune disease, pregnancy or lactation.

V is TRBV11-2 and J is TRBJ1-1, with D maybe TRBD1 (5 bases). This clonotype was obtained from a woman aged 25 to 39 with Graves disease. The specimen was peripheral blood mononuclear cells (PBMCs), collected at new diagnosis, from a patient treated with antithyroid drugs. The CDR3 DNA is TGTGCCAGCAGCTTAGCGGGGGTTCACATGAACACTGAAGCTTTCTTT. Translating gives CASSLAGVHMNTEAFF.